This T cell receptor beta chain comes out of a study of human T cells and chemical hapten exposure. A few counts support this clonotype. CDR3 length: 17 amino acids. CDR1 and CDR2 from the germline V gene are KGHSH and LQKENI. V shed 3 bases and J 0 bases; nucleotides not matched to a gene: 2. Time point: patch test 1, 2 weeks after DPC sensitization. The treatment here: therapeutic diphenylcyclopropenone sensitization with weekly scalp DPC. Donors, patients with alopecia ranging from 18 to 70 years old and judged suitable for DPC, provided samples. TCRdb processed the RACE reads anew with MiXCR; each CDR3 protein has one entry. In the table there are under 120,000 distinct CDR3 sequences, about 11% of which are singletons.

Sample: whole blood, taken in connection with sensitization to the hapten diphenylcyclopropenone (DPC). The sequence was obtained from a woman aged 40 to 50 with alopecia areata. Some clones in this sample may be carry-over from other donors' samples. The chain joins TRBV18 to TRBJ2-6, with TRBD1 matching over 10 bases. In nucleotides, the CDR3 is TGTGCCAGCTCACCGGGACAGGGGAACTCTGGGGCCAACGTCCTGACTTTC. The encoded protein is CASSPGQGNSGANVLTF.